This T cell receptor beta chain derives from a study of response to subunit inactivated influenza vaccine (dated by TCRdb to 2017 to 2018). Background on the whole study: The study used deep quantitative T cell receptor repertoire profiling to track responses to a trivalent subunit inactivated influenza vaccine. Findings and caveats that apply to the study as a whole: The authors suggested that each seasonal influenza vaccination may recruit only a limited number of new T cells.

As regards this clonotype: It lacks a known antigen. Per-nucleotide qualities are absent, and no much larger clonotype sits a single base away.

The CDR3 numbers 16 residues from cysteine through phenylalanine. Only the CDR3 part of the read is kept: 48 bases, read in frame from the first base. V is pruned by 3 bases and J by 2 bases, leaving 9 bases of the junction without a gene match. From the germline V gene, CDR1 is SGHRS and CDR2 is YFSETQ. Library generation was performed with RT-PCR. Sequencing used an Illumina HiSeq 2500. TCRdb cleaned the public reads at Q25 with fastp, built clones with MiXCR and kept in-frame beta chains. Merged by CDR3 protein, the rows form single entries marked with the most common genes and DNA. Present in this sample are fewer than 350,000 distinct CDR3 sequences, 20% to 25% of which were seen just once. The top ten constitute roughly 10% of the sample.

The TCR was taken from a man aged 50-75 years who received an inactivated influenza vaccine. Donor details come from another sample of the same person, matched by shared clones. The V gene is TRBV5-1 and the J gene is TRBJ2-7, with TRBD1 matching 9 junction bases. The sequencing here drew on PBMCs from blood, taken 21 months after vaccination. The CDR3 region reads CASSSIRTGAAYEQYF. The nucleotides read TGCGCCAGCAGCTCGATACGGACAGGGGCGGCCTACGAGCAGTACTTC.